The entry below gives a single T cell receptor beta chain sequence along with its context. The PCR was carried out with 60 Vbeta primers and 13 Jbeta primers. The data were produced by immunoSEQ multiplex PCR, yet TCRdb's version contains in-frame clones alone and is incomplete. This sample lists 180,000 or so clones; its ten largest clones have roughly 0.83%. The entry originates in a study of cytomegalovirus exposure and HLA in healthy donors. V dropped 4 bases and J dropped 5 bases, with 11 bases sitting between them. CDR1 and CDR2 (germline): SGHNT, YYREEE (reference sequence). The CDR3 sequence is 13 residues long.

The sequenced sample was PBMCs. This chain uses TRBV5-4 with TRBJ2-3; weak D call: TRBD1 (6 bases). The sequence came from a woman aged 18-29 years in good health and CMV-seropositive. As DNA, the CDR3 is TGTGCCAGCAGCAGGAGGACAGAAGATACGCAGTATTTT. It translates to CASSRRTEDTQYF.